These T cell receptor beta chains were read from a single sample in a study of beta chain features in type 1 diabetes. Only in-frame clones appear in the TCRdb table, and some are missing; sequencing was by immunoSEQ multiplex PCR. The sample has tens of thousands of clones; 66% are singletons. The sequencing input was Tregs from blood. These receptors were collected from a woman in her late teens or twenties with type 1 diabetes. The conserved cysteine and the conserved F or W are not part of the CDR3 here.

v_gene: TRBV29-1; CDR3aa: SVEGSGRAF
v_gene: TRBV5-1; CDR3aa: ASSLALEAGELF
v_gene: TRBV28; CDR3aa: ASSLSFGSSYNEQF
v_gene: TRBV7-2; CDR3aa: ASSLVTGAEAF
v_gene: TRBV2; CDR3aa: ASRAGNTYNSPLH
v_gene: TRBV7-2; CDR3aa: ASSLFGAGATDTQY
v_gene: TRBV29-1; CDR3aa: SAWTGDGAF
v_gene: TRBV23-1; CDR3aa: ASSLEPGGQGESPLH
v_gene: TRBV2; CDR3aa: ASSPNYGYT
v_gene: TRBV5-1; CDR3aa: ASTLVVAAPGEQF
v_gene: TRBV18; CDR3aa: ASSPPRGSTDTQY
v_gene: TRBV7-6; CDR3aa: ASSSRLAGEPAYEQY
v_gene: TRBV6-1; CDR3aa: ASTPGGHLNTEAF
v_gene: TRBV4-2; CDR3aa: ASSPLAGYNEQF
v_gene: TRBV5-6; CDR3aa: ASSLTGAVNIQY
v_gene: TRBV2; CDR3aa: ASRWRLAWSYEQY
v_gene: TRBV19; CDR3aa: ASSIFSGEGVEQY
v_gene: TRBV4-3; CDR3aa: ASSLSYNGNQPQH
v_gene: TRBV25-1; CDR3aa: ATRGYYEQY
v_gene: TRBV7-2; CDR3aa: ASSLDTGNYGYT
v_gene: TRBV7-2; CDR3aa: ASSLDPPRGGVYNEQF
v_gene: TRBV5-1; CDR3aa: ASSFLAGGRGTDTQY
v_gene: TRBV6-1; CDR3aa: ASDTGYGYT
v_gene: TRBV5-6; CDR3aa: ASSRQDNEQF
v_gene: TRBV2; CDR3aa: ASSLFNTGELF
v_gene: TRBV5-4; CDR3aa: ASRGTSYNEQF
v_gene: TRBV4-1; CDR3aa: ASSQDAGMRSEAF
v_gene: TRBV10-3; CDR3aa: AISEGQNSGNTIY
v_gene: TRBV4-1; CDR3aa: ASSPRLAGGSGANVLT
v_gene: TRBV18; CDR3aa: ASSPPRGTSVSYEQY
v_gene: TRBV19; CDR3aa: ASSIIGYSNQPQH
v_gene: TRBV5-4; CDR3aa: ASSHRVDTGELF
v_gene: TRBV27; CDR3aa: ASSRGVIGEAF
v_gene: TRBV25-1; CDR3aa: ASSARDRLADTQY
v_gene: TRBV19; CDR3aa: ASSIMASGTQY
v_gene: TRBV5-1; CDR3aa: ASSRQVNTEAF
v_gene: TRBV14; CDR3aa: ASNQGVGGPHYNEQF
v_gene: TRBV4-1; CDR3aa: ASSRIQGNQPQH
v_gene: TRBV6-6; CDR3aa: ASSYWEANTEAF
v_gene: TRBV7-2; CDR3aa: ASSLMQGARQPQH
v_gene: TRBV7-2; CDR3aa: AIRDRYFSHEQY
v_gene: TRBV7-2; CDR3aa: ASSPGPGVDTQY
v_gene: TRBV7-9; CDR3aa: ASSYGQGYYEQY
v_gene: TRBV5-1; CDR3aa: ASSRDSYEQY
v_gene: TRBV4-2; CDR3aa: ASSPPGTSGRTDTQY